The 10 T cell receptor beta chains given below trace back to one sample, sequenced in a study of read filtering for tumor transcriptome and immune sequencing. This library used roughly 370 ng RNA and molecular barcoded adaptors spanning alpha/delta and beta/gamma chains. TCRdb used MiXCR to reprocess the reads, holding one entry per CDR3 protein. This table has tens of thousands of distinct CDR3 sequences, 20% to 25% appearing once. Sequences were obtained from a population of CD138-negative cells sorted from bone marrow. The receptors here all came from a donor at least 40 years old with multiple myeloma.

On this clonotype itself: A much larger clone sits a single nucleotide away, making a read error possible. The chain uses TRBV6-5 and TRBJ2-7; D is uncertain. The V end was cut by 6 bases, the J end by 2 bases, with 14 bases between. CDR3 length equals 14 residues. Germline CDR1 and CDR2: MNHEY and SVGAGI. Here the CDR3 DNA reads TGTGCCAGCAGCCGCCAGTATGGAACCTACGAGCAGTACTTC. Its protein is CASSRQYGTYEQYF.

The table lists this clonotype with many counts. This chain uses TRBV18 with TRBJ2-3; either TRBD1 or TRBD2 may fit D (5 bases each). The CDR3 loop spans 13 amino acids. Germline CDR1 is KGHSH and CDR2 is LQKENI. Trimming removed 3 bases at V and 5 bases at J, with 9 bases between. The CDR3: CASSPGELDTQYF. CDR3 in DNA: TGTGCCAGCTCACCGGGGGAGTTAGATACGCAGTATTTT.

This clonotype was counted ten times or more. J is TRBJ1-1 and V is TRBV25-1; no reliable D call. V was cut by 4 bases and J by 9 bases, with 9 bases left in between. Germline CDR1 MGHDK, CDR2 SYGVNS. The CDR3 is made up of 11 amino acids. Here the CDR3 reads CASSAGDQAFF. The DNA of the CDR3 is TGTGCCAGCAGTGCTGGAGATCAAGCTTTCTTT. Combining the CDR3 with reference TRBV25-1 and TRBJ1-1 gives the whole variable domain EADIYQTPRYLVIGTGKKITLECSQTMGHDKMYWYQQDPGMELHLIHYSYGVNSTEKGDLSSESTVSRIRTEHFPLTLESARPSHTSQYLCASSAGDQAFFGQGTRLTVV.

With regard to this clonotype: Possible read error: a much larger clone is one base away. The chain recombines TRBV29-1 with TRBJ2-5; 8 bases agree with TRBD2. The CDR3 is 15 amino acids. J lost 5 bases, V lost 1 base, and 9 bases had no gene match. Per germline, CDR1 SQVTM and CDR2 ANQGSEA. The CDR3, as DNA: TGCAGCGTTGAAGGCGGGGGGAGTATATACGAGACCCAGTACTTC. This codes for CSVEGGGSIYETQYF.

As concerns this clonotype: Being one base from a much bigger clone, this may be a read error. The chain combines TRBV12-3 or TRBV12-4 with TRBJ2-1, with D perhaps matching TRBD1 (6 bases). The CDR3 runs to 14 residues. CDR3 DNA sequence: TGTGCCAGCAGTTTAGCGCTGGGGGCTAATGAGCAGTCCTTC. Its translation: CASSLALGANEQSF.

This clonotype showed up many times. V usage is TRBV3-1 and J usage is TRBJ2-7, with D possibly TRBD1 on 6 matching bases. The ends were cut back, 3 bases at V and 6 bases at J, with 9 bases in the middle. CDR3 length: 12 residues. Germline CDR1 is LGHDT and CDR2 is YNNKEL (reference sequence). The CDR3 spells CASSHGGGEQYF. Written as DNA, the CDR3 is TGTGCCAGCAGCCATGGGGGCGGCGAGCAGTACTTC.

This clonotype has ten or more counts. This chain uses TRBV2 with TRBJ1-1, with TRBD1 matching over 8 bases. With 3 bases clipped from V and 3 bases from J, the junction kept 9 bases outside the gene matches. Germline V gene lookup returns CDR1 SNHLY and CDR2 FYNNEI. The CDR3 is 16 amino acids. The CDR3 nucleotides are TGTGCCAGCAGTGATCCCTGGCAGGGGGCGCACACTGAAGCTTTCTTT. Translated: CASSDPWQGAHTEAFF.

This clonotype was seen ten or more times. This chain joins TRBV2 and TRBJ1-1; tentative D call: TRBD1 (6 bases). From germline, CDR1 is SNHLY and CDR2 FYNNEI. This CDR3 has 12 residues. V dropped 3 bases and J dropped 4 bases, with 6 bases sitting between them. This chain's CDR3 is CASSDRGTEAFF. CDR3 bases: TGTGCCAGCAGTGACAGGGGCACTGAAGCTTTCTTT.

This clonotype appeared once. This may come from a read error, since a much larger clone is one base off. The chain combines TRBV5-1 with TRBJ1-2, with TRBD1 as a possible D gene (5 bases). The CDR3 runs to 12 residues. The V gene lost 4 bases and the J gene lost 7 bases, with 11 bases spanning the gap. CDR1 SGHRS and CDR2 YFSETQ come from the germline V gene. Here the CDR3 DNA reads TGCGCCAGCAGCCTGGACAATTGTGGCTACACCTTC. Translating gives CASSLDNCGYTF.

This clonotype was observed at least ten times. CDR3 residues: CASSLAVGWSSYNEQFF. CDR3 DNA sequence: TGTGCCAGCAGCTTAGCTGTAGGGTGGAGCTCCTACAATGAGCAGTTCTTC. This chain links TRBV7-9 with TRBJ2-1; unclear D gene. CDR1 is SEHNR and CDR2 is FQNEAQ in the germline V gene (reference sequence). This CDR3 has 17 amino acids. V was cut by 0 bases and J by 0 bases, with 12 bases left in between.